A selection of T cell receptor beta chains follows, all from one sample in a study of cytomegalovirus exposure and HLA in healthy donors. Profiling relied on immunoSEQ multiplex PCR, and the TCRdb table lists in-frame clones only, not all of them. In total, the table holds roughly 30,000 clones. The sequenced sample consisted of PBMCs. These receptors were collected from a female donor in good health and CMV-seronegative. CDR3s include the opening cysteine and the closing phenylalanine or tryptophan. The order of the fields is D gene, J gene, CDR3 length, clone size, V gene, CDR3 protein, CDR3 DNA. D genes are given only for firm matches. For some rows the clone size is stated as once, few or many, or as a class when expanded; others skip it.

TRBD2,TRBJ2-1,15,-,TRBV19,CASSMGGAGYNEQFF,TGTGCCAGTAGTATGGGAGGGGCAGGGTACAATGAGCAGTTCTTC
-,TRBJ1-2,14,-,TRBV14,CASSPHRNLYGYTF,TGTGCCAGCAGCCCCCACAGGAACCTCTATGGCTACACCTTC
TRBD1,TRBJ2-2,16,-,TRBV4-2,CASSLIVRGHTGELFF,TGTGCCAGCAGCCTAATCGTCAGGGGGCACACCGGGGAGCTGTTTTTT
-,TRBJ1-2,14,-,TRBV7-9,CASSREWINYGYTF,TGTGCCAGCAGTCGGGAGTGGATCAACTATGGCTACACCTTC
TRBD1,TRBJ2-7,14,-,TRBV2,CASYPGDRGYEQYF,TGTGCCAGCTATCCCGGGGACAGGGGCTACGAGCAGTACTTC
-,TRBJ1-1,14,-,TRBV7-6,CASSLEQANTEAFF,TGTGCCAGCAGCTTAGAACAGGCGAACACTGAAGCTTTCTTT
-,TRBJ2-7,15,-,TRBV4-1,CASSHPQGGVYEQYF,TGCGCCAGCAGCCATCCCCAGGGGGGCGTCTACGAGCAGTACTTC
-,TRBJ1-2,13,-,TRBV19,CASSDKGSDGYTF,TGTGCCAGTAGTGACAAGGGGTCGGATGGCTACACCTTC
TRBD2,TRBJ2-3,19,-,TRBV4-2,CASSQDGGGGASSTDTQYF,TGTGCCAGCAGCCAAGATGGTGGCGGGGGAGCGTCTAGCACAGATACGCAGTATTTT
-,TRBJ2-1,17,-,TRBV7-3,CASSLNPLGASYNEQFF,TGTGCCAGCAGCTTAAACCCGCTGGGGGCATCGTACAATGAGCAGTTCTTC
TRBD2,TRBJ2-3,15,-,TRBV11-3,CASSPSVAGAFTQYF,TGTGCCAGCAGCCCTTCGGTAGCGGGGGCCTTTACGCAGTATTTT
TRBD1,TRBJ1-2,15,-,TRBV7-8,CASSIEQGRGYGYTF,TGTGCCAGCAGCATTGAACAGGGGCGGGGCTATGGCTACACCTTC
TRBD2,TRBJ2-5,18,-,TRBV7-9,CASSLGLAGGRPQETQYF,TGTGCCAGCAGCTTGGGACTAGCGGGGGGGCGTCCCCAAGAGACCCAGTACTTC
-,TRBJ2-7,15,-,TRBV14,CASSQENEGTYEQYF,TGTGCCAGCAGCCAAGAAAATGAGGGAACCTACGAGCAGTACTTC
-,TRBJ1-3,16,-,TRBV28,CASSRADSFSGNTIYF,TGTGCCAGCAGTCGCGCCGACAGCTTCTCTGGAAACACCATATATTTT
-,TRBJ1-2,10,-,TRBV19,CATYRAGYTF,TGTGCTACGTACAGGGCTGGCTACACCTTC
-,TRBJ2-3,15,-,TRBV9,CASSAEGGGTDTQYF,TGTGCCAGCAGCGCAGAGGGGGGGGGCACAGATACGCAGTATTTT
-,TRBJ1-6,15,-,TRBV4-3,CASSQDQAVNSPLHF,TGCGCCAGCAGCCAAGATCAGGCAGTTAATTCACCCCTCCACTTT
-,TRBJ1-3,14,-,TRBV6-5,CASSYGQGGNTIYF,TGTGCCAGCAGTTACGGCCAGGGTGGAAACACCATATATTTT
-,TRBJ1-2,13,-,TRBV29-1,CSVEGQVFYGYTF,TGCAGCGTTGAAGGACAGGTTTTCTATGGCTACACCTTC
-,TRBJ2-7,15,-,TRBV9,CASSVGQVPPYEQYF,TGTGCCAGCAGCGTTGGGCAGGTCCCTCCCTACGAGCAGTACTTC
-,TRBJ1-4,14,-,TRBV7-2,CASSLAGGYEKLFF,TGTGCCAGCAGCCTCGCCGGGGGGTATGAAAAACTGTTTTTT
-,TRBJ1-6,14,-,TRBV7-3,CASSFMGLNSPLHF,TGTGCCAGCAGCTTTATGGGGCTTAATTCACCCCTCCACTTT
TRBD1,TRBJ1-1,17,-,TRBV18,CASSPILTGVGNTEAFF,TGTGCCAGCTCACCTATTTTGACAGGGGTCGGGAACACTGAAGCTTTCTTT
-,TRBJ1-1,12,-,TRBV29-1,CSVQIMNTEAFF,TGCAGCGTTCAGATTATGAACACTGAAGCTTTCTTT
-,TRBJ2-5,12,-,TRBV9,CASSESTETQYF,TGTGCCAGCAGCGAGAGCACGGAGACCCAGTACTTC
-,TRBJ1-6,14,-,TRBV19,CASTERTYNSPLHF,TGTGCCAGTACCGAGCGGACCTATAATTCACCCCTCCACTTT
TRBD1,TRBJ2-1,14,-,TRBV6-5,CASKTPGQGRTQFF,TGTGCCAGCAAAACTCCGGGACAGGGAAGGACACAGTTCTTC
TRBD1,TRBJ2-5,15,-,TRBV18,CASSPTRTGQETQYF,TGTGCCAGCTCACCTACCCGGACAGGCCAAGAGACCCAGTACTTC
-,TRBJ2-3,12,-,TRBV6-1,CASSASIEAQYF,TGTGCCAGCAGCGCGTCTATTGAGGCGCAGTATTTT
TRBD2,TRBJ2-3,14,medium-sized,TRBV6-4,CASSELAGSDTQYF,TGTGCCAGCAGTGAACTAGCGGGGTCAGATACGCAGTATTTT